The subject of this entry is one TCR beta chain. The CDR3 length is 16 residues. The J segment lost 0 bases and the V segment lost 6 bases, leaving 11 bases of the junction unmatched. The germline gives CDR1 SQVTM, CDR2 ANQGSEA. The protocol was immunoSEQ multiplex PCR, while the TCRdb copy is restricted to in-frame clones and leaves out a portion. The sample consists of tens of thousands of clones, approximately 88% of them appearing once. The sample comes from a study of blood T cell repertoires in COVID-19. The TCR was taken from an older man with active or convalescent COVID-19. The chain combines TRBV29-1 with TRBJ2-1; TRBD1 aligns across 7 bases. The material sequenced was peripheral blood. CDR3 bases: TGCAGCGTGAGTCACAAACAGGGGAGCTCCTACAATGAGCAGTTCTTC. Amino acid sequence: CSVSHKQGSSYNEQFF.